Listed here are 4 T cell receptor beta chains from one sample, sequenced in a study of a mutant IDH1 vaccine in newly diagnosed glioma. The time point is: week 5, during vaccination. What each vaccine dose contained was 300 ug of mutant IDH1 20-mer peptide, accompanied by topical imiquimod. No antigens are known for them. Assay: immunoSEQ multiplex PCR; the TCRdb copy retains only in-frame clones and omits some. This sample has 30,000 to 45,000 clones, with approximately 80% found just once. The sample was PBMCs, taken from a glioma patient whose treatment included an IDH1 peptide vaccine. These receptors all stem from a man between 35 and 55 years old with glioma.

The chain joins TRBV5-1 to TRBJ2-4; TRBD1 might be the D (6 bases). V lost 4 bases and J lost 0, with 26 bases in between. CDR1 is SGHRS and CDR2 is YFSETQ in the germline V gene. The CDR3 is 20 residues long. The CDR3 DNA reads as TGCGCCAGCAGCCTGATTCGACAGGAGCCCGTTCTACAAGCCAAAAACATTCAGTACTTC. Translated, it gives CASSLIRQEPVLQAKNIQYF.

The chain uses TRBV19 and TRBJ1-1; no firm D call. Germline CDR1 is LNHDA and CDR2 is SQIVND (reference sequence). There are 15 residues in the CDR3. Trimming stripped 1 base from V and 3 bases from J, with 12 bases between. CDR3 residues: CASSIGAVRDTEAFF. The CDR3 DNA sequence: TGTGCCAGTAGTATAGGTGCGGTCCGGGACACTGAAGCTTTCTTT.

V is TRBV4-2 and J is TRBJ1-1; D unresolved. V lost 1 base and J 5 bases, leaving 14 bases between the germline ends. The CDR3 covers 15 residues. CDR1 is LGHNA and CDR2 is YNFKEQ in the germline V gene. The CDR3 nucleotides read TGTGCCAGCAGCCAAGGGTCCGGTCAGCGGACTGAAGCTTTCTTT. Translation gives CASSQGSGQRTEAFF.

The chain couples TRBV6-5 to TRBJ2-5, with 9 bases that match TRBD2. Germline CDR1 reads MNHEY; CDR2 reads SVGAGI. CDR3 size: 15 residues. V trimming: 5 bases; J trimming: 4 bases; junction bases outside the gene matches: 8. The chain's CDR3 is CASSAPGLASETQYF. The CDR3 DNA reads as TGTGCCAGCAGTGCCCCGGGACTAGCCTCAGAGACCCAGTACTTC.